This TCR beta chain was identified in a study of cytomegalovirus exposure and HLA in healthy donors. V lost 2 bases and J 0 bases, leaving 11 bases between the germline ends. The CDR3 contains 15 residues. In germline, CDR1 is SNHLY, CDR2 FYNNEI. Amplification used 60 Vbeta primers and 13 Jbeta primers. Method: immunoSEQ multiplex PCR; TCRdb's copy keeps in-frame clones and lacks some. This sample carries over 150,000 clones, around four fifths of them seen once, and the ten largest clones take 1%. Of note for this clone: Its antigen is unidentified.

Regarding the study as a whole: In a later analysis, HLA-C alleles had the fewest associated TCRs, DRB1 alleles the most.

This chain connects TRBV2 to TRBJ2-7; D possibly corresponds to TRBD1 (5 bases). This TCR was sampled from a woman between 45 and 65 years old in good health and CMV-seropositive. The sample was PBMCs. This CDR3 reads CASSERGLTSYEQYF. For the CDR3, the DNA is TGTGCCAGCAGTGAAAGGGGTCTTACCTCCTACGAGCAGTACTTC.